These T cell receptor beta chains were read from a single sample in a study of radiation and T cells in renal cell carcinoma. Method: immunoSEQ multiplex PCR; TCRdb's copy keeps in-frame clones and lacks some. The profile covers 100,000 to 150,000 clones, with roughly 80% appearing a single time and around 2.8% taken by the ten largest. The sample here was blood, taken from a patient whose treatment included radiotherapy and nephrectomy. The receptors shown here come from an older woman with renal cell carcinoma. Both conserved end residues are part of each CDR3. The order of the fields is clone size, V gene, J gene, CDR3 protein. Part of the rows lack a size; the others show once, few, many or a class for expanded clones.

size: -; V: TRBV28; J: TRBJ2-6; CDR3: CASSLDPPLAVPSGANVLTF
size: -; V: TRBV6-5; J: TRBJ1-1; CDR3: CASSPPGIPEAFF
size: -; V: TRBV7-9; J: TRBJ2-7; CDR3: CASSLARGQLYEQYF
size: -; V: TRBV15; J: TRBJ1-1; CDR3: CATSRGDTEAFF
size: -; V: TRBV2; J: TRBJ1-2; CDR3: CASSEAWADGDGYTF
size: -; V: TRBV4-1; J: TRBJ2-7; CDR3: CASSQIHGAYEQYF
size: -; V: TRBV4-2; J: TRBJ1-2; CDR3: CASSPRDSESYGYTF
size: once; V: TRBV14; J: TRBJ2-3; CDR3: CASSQKGARTDTQYF
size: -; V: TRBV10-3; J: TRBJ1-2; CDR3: CAIRAGTASSNYGYTF
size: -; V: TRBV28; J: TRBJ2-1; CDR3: CASGRDTLVDEQFF
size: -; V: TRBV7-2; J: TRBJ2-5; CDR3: CASSSQGGKETQYF
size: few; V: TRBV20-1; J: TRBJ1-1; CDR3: CSAPLNTEAFF
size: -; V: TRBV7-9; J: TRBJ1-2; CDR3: CASSSTGGSNYGYTF
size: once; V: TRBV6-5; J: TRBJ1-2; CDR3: CASWTGAGYGYTF
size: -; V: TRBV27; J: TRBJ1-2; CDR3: CASSFTANYGYTF
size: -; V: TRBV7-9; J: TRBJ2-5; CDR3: CASSSPGQGVGETQYF
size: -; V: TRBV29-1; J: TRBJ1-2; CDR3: CSAETANYGYTF
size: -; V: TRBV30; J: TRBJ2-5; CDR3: CAWSVSLAGGKGETQYF
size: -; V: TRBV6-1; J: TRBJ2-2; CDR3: CASSEAGGVGELFF
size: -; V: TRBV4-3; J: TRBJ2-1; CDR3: CASSQGDRVLYNEQFF
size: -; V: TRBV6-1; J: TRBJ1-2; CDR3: CASSPDANYGYTF
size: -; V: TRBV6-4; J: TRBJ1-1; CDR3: CASSGQGNTEAFF
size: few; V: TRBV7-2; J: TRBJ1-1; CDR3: CASSARGDFEAFF
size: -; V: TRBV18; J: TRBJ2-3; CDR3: CASSPRDSLEYTQYF
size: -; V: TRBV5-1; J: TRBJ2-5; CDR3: CASSWTGDGQTQYF
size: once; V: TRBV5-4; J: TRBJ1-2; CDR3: CASSQEGGRSGYTF
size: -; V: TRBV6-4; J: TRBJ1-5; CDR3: CASGGTGNNQPQHF
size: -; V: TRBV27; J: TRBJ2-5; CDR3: CASTLRWDLQETQYF
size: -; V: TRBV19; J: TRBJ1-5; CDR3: CASSMGPGDQPQHF
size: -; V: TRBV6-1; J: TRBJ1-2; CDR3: CASSRDSYYGYTF
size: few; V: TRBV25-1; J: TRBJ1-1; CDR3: CASSDGRGNTEAFF
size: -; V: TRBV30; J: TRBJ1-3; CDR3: CAWMRARNTIYF
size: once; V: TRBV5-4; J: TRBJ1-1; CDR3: CASSNARGDGTEAFF
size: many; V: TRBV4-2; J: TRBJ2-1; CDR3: CASSQGGGLDNEQFF
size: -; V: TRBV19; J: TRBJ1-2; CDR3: CASVSAGGFLGYTF
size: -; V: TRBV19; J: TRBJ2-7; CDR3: CASSIGSSYEQYF
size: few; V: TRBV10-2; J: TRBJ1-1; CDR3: CASSEFRGEAFF
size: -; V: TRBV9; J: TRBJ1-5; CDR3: CASSVDGGGQPQHF
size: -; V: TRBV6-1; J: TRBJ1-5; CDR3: CASSEGGGQRHQPQHF
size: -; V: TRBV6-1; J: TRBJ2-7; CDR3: CASNKGLAGSDEQYF
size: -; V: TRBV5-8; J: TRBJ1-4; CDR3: CASSLAGTGNEKLFF
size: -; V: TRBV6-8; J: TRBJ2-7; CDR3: CASSLRTVSPYEQYF
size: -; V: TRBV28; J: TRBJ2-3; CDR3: CASNLDTARGGTQYF